The rows below give T cell receptor beta chains drawn from one sample of a study of T-cell memory formation after mild COVID-19. One entry per CDR3 protein results from TCRdb running MiXCR on the 5' RACE reads. The sample lists about 470,000 distinct CDR3 sequences; roughly 23% were seen once. The sequencing input was PBMCs or a T cell subset sorted from them (not recorded which). Receptors were obtained from an adult woman who had mild COVID-19 (a few samples of this study predate the infection). Cell type and time point are not known. Both conserved end residues are part of each CDR3. D genes are given only for firm matches. Part of the rows lack a size; the others show once, few, many or a class for expanded clones.

D gene | clone size | J gene | V gene | CDR3 protein | CDR3 DNA
. | . | TRBJ2-5 | TRBV18 | CASARSTQETQYF | TGTGCCAGCGCGCGGAGTACGCAAGAGACCCAGTACTTC
TRBD1 | . | TRBJ2-7 | TRBV20-1 | CSAHRGLYEQYF | TGCAGTGCCCACAGGGGCCTCTACGAGCAGTACTTC
. | few | TRBJ2-7 | TRBV6-1 | CASSDYIYEQYF | TGTGCCAGCAGTGACTACATCTACGAGCAGTACTTC
TRBD2 | . | TRBJ2-5 | TRBV7-9 | CASSPGTSGHQTQYF | TGTGCCAGCAGCCCAGGGACTAGCGGTCATCAGACCCAGTACTTC
. | few | TRBJ2-4 | TRBV19 | CASSLAEGHIQYF | TGTGCCAGTAGTCTGGCCGAAGGGCACATTCAGTACTTC
. | many | TRBJ2-5 | TRBV5-1 | CASSLGFGAGQETQYF | TGCGCCAGCAGCTTGGGTTTCGGGGCGGGACAAGAGACCCAGTACTTC
. | few | TRBJ1-1 | TRBV30 | CAWRKAGVIGGAFF | TGTGCCTGGAGGAAAGCAGGGGTGATTGGAGGAGCTTTCTTT
. | . | TRBJ1-3 | TRBV21-1 | CASMRGFGNTIYF | TGTGCCAGCATGCGGGGTTTTGGAAACACCATATATTTT
TRBD1 | few | TRBJ2-1 | TRBV20-1 | CSARDFHRGNEQFF | TGCAGTGCTAGAGATTTTCACAGGGGGAATGAGCAGTTCTTC
. | . | TRBJ2-3 | TRBV6-4 | CASSDRGGDTQYF | TGTGCCAGCAGTGACCGGGGAGGAGATACGCAGTATTTT
. | few | TRBJ1-4 | TRBV12-3/TRBV12-4 | CASSSTRRGVANEKLFF | TGTGCCAGCAGTTCAACTCGGCGGGGGGTGGCTAATGAAAAACTGTTTTTT
TRBD1 | few | TRBJ1-1 | TRBV20-1 | CSPHRGWTEAFF | TGCAGTCCCCACAGGGGGTGGACTGAAGCTTTCTTT
TRBD1 | many | TRBJ2-3 | TRBV5-1 | CASSPMTGGNGGTQYF | TGCGCCAGCAGCCCCATGACAGGGGGCAACGGCGGTACGCAGTATTTT
TRBD1 | few | TRBJ2-6 | TRBV19 | CASNRQGFSGANVLTF | TGTGCCAGTAACCGACAGGGGTTCTCTGGGGCCAACGTCCTGACTTTC
. | . | TRBJ1-2 | TRBV5-1 | CASSLVEGTNYGYTF | TGCGCCAGCAGCTTGGTTGAGGGAACTAACTATGGCTACACCTTC
. | . | TRBJ1-4 | TRBV4-1 | CASRQTGRTGKLFF | TGCGCCAGCAGACAGACAGGCCGCACGGGAAAACTGTTTTTT
. | . | TRBJ2-1 | TRBV24-1 | CATSDLDRPSTYNEQFF | TGTGCCACCAGTGACCTTGACAGGCCTAGTACCTACAATGAGCAGTTCTTC
. | . | TRBJ1-2 | TRBV7-9 | CASSLATEANYGYTF | TGTGCCAGCAGCTTAGCCACAGAGGCTAACTATGGCTACACCTTC
. | few | TRBJ1-1 | TRBV11-3 | CASSLARETEAFF | TGTGCCAGCAGCTTGGCGAGGGAAACTGAAGCTTTCTTT
. | . | TRBJ2-2 | TRBV11-2 | CASSSQEWATGELFF | TGTGCCAGCAGCTCGCAGGAGTGGGCCACCGGGGAGCTGTTTTTT
. | . | TRBJ1-3 | TRBV6-5 | CASSYPTLTRASGNTIYF | TGTGCCAGCAGTTACCCTACTTTAACACGAGCCTCTGGAAACACCATATATTTT
. | . | TRBJ1-1 | TRBV12-3/TRBV12-4 | CASSLDAVNTEAFF | TGTGCCAGCAGTCTGGACGCCGTGAACACTGAAGCTTTCTTT
. | . | TRBJ1-1 | TRBV19 | CASTPGGGNTEAFF | TGTGCCAGTACCCCTGGGGGGGGGAACACTGAAGCTTTCTTT
TRBD1 | . | TRBJ1-1 | TRBV12-3/TRBV12-4 | CASTNMGQGGPEAFF | TGTGCCAGCACCAACATGGGACAGGGAGGGCCTGAAGCTTTCTTT
. | few | TRBJ2-7 | TRBV5-1 | CASGKTGTFSYEQYF | TGCGCCAGCGGAAAAACAGGGACCTTCTCCTACGAGCAGTACTTC
TRBD2 | . | TRBJ2-1 | TRBV20-1 | CSAEEAGGRNEQFF | TGCAGTGCCGAGGAAGCGGGAGGGCGGAATGAGCAGTTCTTC
. | few | TRBJ1-2 | TRBV27 | CASSLYLGAGGYGYTF | TGTGCCAGCAGTTTATATCTGGGGGCTGGGGGGTATGGCTACACCTTC
TRBD2 | . | TRBJ2-1 | TRBV3-1 | CASSPGAGGLNEQFF | TGTGCCAGCAGCCCTGGAGCGGGGGGGCTGAATGAGCAGTTCTTC
. | . | TRBJ2-7 | TRBV7-2 | CASSSQDTHEQYF | TGTGCCAGCAGCTCGCAGGATACCCACGAGCAGTACTTC